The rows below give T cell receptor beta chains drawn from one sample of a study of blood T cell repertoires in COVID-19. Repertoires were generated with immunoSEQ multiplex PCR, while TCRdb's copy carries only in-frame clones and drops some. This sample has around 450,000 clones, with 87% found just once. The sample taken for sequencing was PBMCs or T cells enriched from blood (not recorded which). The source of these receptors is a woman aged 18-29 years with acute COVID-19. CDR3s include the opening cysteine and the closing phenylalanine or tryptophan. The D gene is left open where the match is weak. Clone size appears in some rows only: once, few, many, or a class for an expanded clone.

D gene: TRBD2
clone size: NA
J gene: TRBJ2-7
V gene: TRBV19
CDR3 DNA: TGTGCCAGTAGTAGCGGTAGCGGGAGCTCCTACGAGCAGTACTTC
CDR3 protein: CASSSGSGSSYEQYF

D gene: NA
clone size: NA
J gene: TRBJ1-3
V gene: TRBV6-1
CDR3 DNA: TGTGCCAGCAGTGAAGCGCTTCGGACAGACGGGAACACCATATATTTT
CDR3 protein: CASSEALRTDGNTIYF

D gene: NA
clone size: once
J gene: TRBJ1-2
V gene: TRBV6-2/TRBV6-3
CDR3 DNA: TGTGCCAGCAGTTACGATAGCGGCTACACCTTC
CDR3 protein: CASSYDSGYTF

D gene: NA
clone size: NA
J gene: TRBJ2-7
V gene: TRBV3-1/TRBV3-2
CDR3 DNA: TGTGCCAGCAGCCCGCGGGACTCTTTTTCCTACGAGCAGTACTTC
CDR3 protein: CASSPRDSFSYEQYF

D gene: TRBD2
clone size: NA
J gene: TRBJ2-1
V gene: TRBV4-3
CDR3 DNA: TGCGCCAGCAGCCTTACGACTAGCGGGACTGGCAATGAGCAGTTCTTC
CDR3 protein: CASSLTTSGTGNEQFF

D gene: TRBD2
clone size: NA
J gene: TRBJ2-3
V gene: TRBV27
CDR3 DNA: TGTGCCACCCAGGGACTAGCGGGCCAGGATACGCAGTATTTT
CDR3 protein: CATQGLAGQDTQYF

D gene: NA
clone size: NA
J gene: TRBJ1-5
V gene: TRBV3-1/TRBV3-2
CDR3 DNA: TGTGCCAGCAGCCAAGGGCCGGTACGGGGTCAGCCCCAGCATTTT
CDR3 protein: CASSQGPVRGQPQHF

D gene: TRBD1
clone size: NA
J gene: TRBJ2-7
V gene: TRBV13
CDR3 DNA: TGTGCCAGCAGCTTAGAGGGACAGGGGGGATACGAGCAGTACTTC
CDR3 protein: CASSLEGQGGYEQYF

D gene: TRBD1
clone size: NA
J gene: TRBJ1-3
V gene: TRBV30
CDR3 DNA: TGTGCCTGGCAAAACAGGGGGCTCTCTGGAAACACCATATATTTT
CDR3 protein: CAWQNRGLSGNTIYF

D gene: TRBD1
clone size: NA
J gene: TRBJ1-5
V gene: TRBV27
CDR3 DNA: TGTGCCAGCAGGACAGGGGGCCCTAATCAGCCCCAGCATTTT
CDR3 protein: CASRTGGPNQPQHF

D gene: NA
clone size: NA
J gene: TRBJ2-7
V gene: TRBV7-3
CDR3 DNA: TGTGCCAGCAGCCCCGGGGAAACCTACGAGCAGTACTTC
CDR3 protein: CASSPGETYEQYF

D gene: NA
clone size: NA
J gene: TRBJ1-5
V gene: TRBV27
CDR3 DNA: TGTGCCAGCAGCCCTAGATGGGTTGGCAATCAGCCCCAGCATTTT
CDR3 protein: CASSPRWVGNQPQHF

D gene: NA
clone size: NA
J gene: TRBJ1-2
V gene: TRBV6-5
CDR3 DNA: TGTGTCACAAGGCGGGGTATTAACTATGGCTACACCTTC
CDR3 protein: CVTRRGINYGYTF

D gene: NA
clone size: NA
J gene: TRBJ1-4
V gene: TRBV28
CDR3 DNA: TGTGCCAGCAGTTTATCGGGGGGTAATGAAAAACTGTTTTTT
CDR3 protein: CASSLSGGNEKLFF